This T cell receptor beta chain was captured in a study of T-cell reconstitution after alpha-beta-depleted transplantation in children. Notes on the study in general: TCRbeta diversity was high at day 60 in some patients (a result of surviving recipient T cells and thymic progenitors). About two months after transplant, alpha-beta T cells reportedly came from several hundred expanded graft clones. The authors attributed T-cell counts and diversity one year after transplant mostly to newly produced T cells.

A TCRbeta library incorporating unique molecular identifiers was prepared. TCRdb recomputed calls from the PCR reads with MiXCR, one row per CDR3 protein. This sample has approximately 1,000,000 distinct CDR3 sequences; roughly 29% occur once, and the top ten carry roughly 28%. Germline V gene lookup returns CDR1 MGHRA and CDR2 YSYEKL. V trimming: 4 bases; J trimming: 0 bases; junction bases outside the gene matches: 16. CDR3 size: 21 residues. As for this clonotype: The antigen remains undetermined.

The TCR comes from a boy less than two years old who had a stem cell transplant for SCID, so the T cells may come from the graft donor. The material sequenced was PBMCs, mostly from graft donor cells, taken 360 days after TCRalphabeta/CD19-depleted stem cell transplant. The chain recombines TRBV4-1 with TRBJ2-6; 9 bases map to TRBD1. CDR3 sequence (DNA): TGCGCCAGCAGCCCTCGGGGGACAGGGATTAAAAAAGGCTCTGGGGCCAACGTCCTGACTTTC. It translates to CASSPRGTGIKKGSGANVLTF.